This TCR beta chain was recorded in a study of blood T cells in healthy people across ages. Germline CDR1 and CDR2: SGHTA and FQGNSA. The CDR3 spans 15 residues. Trimming cost V 1 base and J 3 bases, with 13 bases left between them. For the second PCR, which ran for roughly 6 to 12 cycles, a sample-barcoded 5' primer and a J-beta primer mix were used. MiXCR was run by TCRdb on the 5' RACE reads, yielding one entry per CDR3 protein. This sample has around 800,000 distinct CDR3 sequences; 62% occur once, and the top ten carry about 27%. Peripheral blood was drawn, around 9.4 milliliters per donor. The sequence was collected from a man younger than 45 in good health. Sequencing input: blood. J is TRBJ2-7 and V is TRBV7-2; tentatively, D is TRBD1 (6 bases). This CDR3 reads CASSLDTQGSYEQYF. Here the CDR3 DNA reads TGTGCCAGCAGCTTAGATACCCAGGGGAGCTACGAGCAGTACTTC.